These 7 T cell receptor beta chains came from one sample sequenced in a study of Graves' ophthalmopathy and Graves' hyperthyroidism. Amplified TCR beta CDR3 regions were obtained using RNA transcripts as template. HTBI-primed RT-PCR formed the first round, and a multiplex PCR formed the second. MiXCR, run by TCRdb on the multiplex PCR reads, gives a single entry per CDR3 protein. The profile shows roughly 500,000 distinct CDR3 sequences, 14% of them singletons. Sequences were obtained from blood. All receptors come from a woman between 25 and 40 years old with Graves' ophthalmopathy.

Worth noting for this clonotype: The CDR3 does not end in the conserved phenylalanine or tryptophan, so this is likely a read error. CDR3 sequence reads: CASSLGTGNTEAFY. CDR3 DNA: TGCGCCAGCAGCTTAGGGACAGGGAACACTGAAGCTTTCTAT. The chain is built from TRBV4-1 and TRBJ1-1; 8 bases are a match to TRBD1. This CDR3 contains 14 residues. CDR1 is MGHRA, CDR2 YSYEKL, per germline. With V trimmed by 5 bases and J by 1 base, 3 bases remained unmatched.

The chain combines TRBV6-1 with TRBJ2-7; tentatively, D is TRBD1 or TRBD2 (5 bases each). The CDR3 runs 15 residues. Between the trimmed V and J ends, which lost 4 bases and 2 bases, there was a span of 15 bases. Germline V CDR1 and CDR2: MNHNS, SASEGT. The CDR3 region is CASSGGDDSPYEQYF. For the CDR3, the DNA is TGTGCCAGCAGTGGTGGGGACGATTCCCCCTACGAGCAGTACTTC.

The table lists this clonotype with many counts. The chain is built from TRBV2 and TRBJ2-7, with 7 bases identical to TRBD1. The V segment lost 6 bases and the J segment 4 bases; nucleotides outside the gene matches: 9. Germline V CDR1 and CDR2: SNHLY, FYNNEI. The CDR3 sequence is 14 residues long. The CDR3 sequence is CASREPGTVYEQYF. The CDR3 DNA sequence: TGTGCCAGCAGGGAACCCGGGACAGTATACGAGCAGTACTTC.

The V call is TRBV12-3 or TRBV12-4, the J call TRBJ1-5; D call uncertain. CDR3 size: 15 residues. V was trimmed by 7 bases and J by 0 bases, leaving 13 bases between them. Here the CDR3 reads CASTSGGNSNQPQHF. Written as DNA, the CDR3 is TGTGCCAGCACCTCGGGAGGAAATAGCAATCAGCCCCAGCATTTT.

This clonotype was picked up many times. This chain links TRBV27 with TRBJ1-6, with D maybe TRBD1 (5 bases). The CDR3 is made up of 16 amino acids. Trimming removed 5 bases at V and 7 bases at J, with 18 bases between. Germline CDR1 MNHEY, CDR2 SMNVEV (reference sequence). For the CDR3, the DNA is TGTGCCAGCAGTCCTGGGCTAGGTGGGGCCAATTCACCCCTCCACTTT. It is translated as CASSPGLGGANSPLHF.

The sample holds many counts of this clonotype. This sequence joins TRBV6-5 and TRBJ1-5, with D maybe TRBD1 (6 bases). With 2 bases removed from V and 4 bases from J, the gap between germline ends came to 18 bases. The V gene's germline CDR1 is MNHEY and CDR2 SVGAGI. This CDR3 contains 17 residues. CDR3 bases: TGTGCCAGCAGTTACGAGGCAGGGGCAACATTTAATCAGCCCCAGCATTTT. Translation: CASSYEAGATFNQPQHF.

This clonotype was seen at least ten times. The chain couples TRBV27 to TRBJ1-1, with a possible D match to TRBD1 (5 bases). The V gene lost 6 bases and the J gene lost 1 base, with 12 bases spanning the gap. This CDR3 has 14 residues. The germline V gene has CDR1 MNHEY and CDR2 SMNVEV (reference sequence). Here the CDR3 DNA reads TGTGCCAGCAGAAATCCGGGACCGAACACTGAAGCTTTCTTT. Protein sequence: CASRNPGPNTEAFF.